There are a few counts of the clone carrying this T cell receptor beta chain. The target antigen is unknown. This sample is part of a study of cytomegalovirus exposure and HLA in healthy donors. Points from the study as a whole: Data from an earlier analysis indicated that most TCR beta V segments were productive either about 87% or about 30% of the time.

The PCR made use of 60 Vbeta and 13 Jbeta primers. Method: immunoSEQ multiplex PCR; TCRdb's copy keeps in-frame clones and lacks some. Of about 150,000 clones in the sample, about 73% were seen once. V was cut by 6 bases and J by 2 bases, with 10 bases left in between. The CDR3 is 13 residues long. Germline V gene lookup returns CDR1 SNHLY and CDR2 FYNNEI. Sample: PBMCs. V is TRBV2 and J is TRBJ1-1; weak D call: TRBD1 (6 bases). This receptor was identified in a woman aged 55-75 years in good health and CMV-seropositive. The DNA for the CDR3 is TGTGCCAGCAGCCAGACAGGCAACACTGAAGCTTTCTTT. It yields the protein CASSQTGNTEAFF.